The 27 T cell receptor beta chains below were found in one sample sequenced in a study of cytomegalovirus exposure and HLA in healthy donors. In the PCR, 60 Vbeta and 13 Jbeta primers were used. Sequencing used immunoSEQ multiplex PCR; TCRdb keeps in-frame clones, though not all of them. The table lists around 94,000 clones, roughly three quarters of them singletons. Sequencing was carried out using PBMCs. Source of these receptors: a woman in her thirties or forties in good health and CMV-seronegative.

The sample holds a few counts of this clone. The J gene is TRBJ2-1, the V gene TRBV19; 10 positions match TRBD1. With V trimmed by 10 bases and J by 7 bases, 16 bases remained unmatched. The CDR3 sequence is 16 residues long. Per germline, CDR1 LNHDA and CDR2 SQIVND (reference sequence). In DNA, the CDR3 is TGTGCCACCTCCAAGGCCGGGACAGGGGATAGAAATGAGCAGTTCTTC. As protein: CATSKAGTGDRNEQFF.

The table lists this clone with a count of one. The V call is TRBV30, the J call TRBJ1-1, with D maybe TRBD1 (6 bases). The V end was cut by 1 base, the J end by 10 bases, with 22 bases between. CDR1 and CDR2 from the germline V gene are GTSNPN and SVGIG (reference sequence). This CDR3 contains 15 residues. CDR3 region: CAWSANRDTKAVAFF. CDR3 sequence (DNA): TGTGCCTGGAGTGCGAACCGGGACACAAAGGCTGTAGCTTTCTTT.

The chain links TRBV29-1 to TRBJ2-1; possible D gene TRBD2, 6 bases. Germline assignment: CDR1 SQVTM and CDR2 ANQGSEA. Between the trimmed V and J ends, which lost 7 bases and 6 bases, there was a span of 28 bases. There are 17 residues in the CDR3. CDR3 protein: CSALRDRTGTFPNEQFF. The DNA for the CDR3 is TGCAGCGCCCTCCGCGACCGAACCGGGACTTTCCCCAATGAGCAGTTCTTC.

The gene calls are TRBV7-9 and TRBJ1-1; tentatively, D is TRBD1 (5 bases). The CDR3 totals 14 residues. Trimming stripped 3 bases from V and 8 bases from J, with 16 bases between. The germline CDR1 and CDR2 sequences are SEHNR and FQNEAQ (reference sequence). CDR3 loop: CASSFTTAGGEAFF. The CDR3, as DNA: TGTGCCAGCAGCTTTACGACAGCCGGGGGGGAAGCTTTCTTT.

J is TRBJ2-1 and V is TRBV27; 7 positions agree with TRBD2. J gave up 0 bases and V 5 bases, and 7 bases lay outside the gene matches. This CDR3 has 16 amino acids. Germline CDR1 reads MNHEY; CDR2 reads SMNVEV (reference sequence). CDR3 sequence: CASSPRRGSSYNEQFF. The CDR3 DNA reads TGTGCCAGCAGTCCGAGGCGGGGGAGCTCCTACAATGAGCAGTTCTTC.

The gene calls are TRBV29-1 and TRBJ2-2, with D tentatively TRBD1 (5 bases). The germline gives CDR1 SQVTM, CDR2 ANQGSEA. The V end lost 0 bases, the J end lost 7 bases, and 12 bases lay between the germline ends. The CDR3 length is 14 residues. This chain's CDR3 is CSVEDGQGFGELFF. The CDR3 nucleotides are TGCAGCGTTGAAGATGGGCAGGGTTTCGGGGAGCTGTTTTTT.

This CDR3 is CASSLGGSSGQPQHF. DNA of the CDR3: TGTGCCAGCAGCTTGGGGGGCAGTTCGGGTCAGCCCCAGCATTTT. The chain employs TRBV5-4 and TRBJ1-5, with D maybe TRBD1 (5 bases). CDR3 size: 15 residues. V lost 0 bases and J 6 bases, leaving 13 bases between the germline ends. Germline loops: CDR1 SGHNT, CDR2 YYREEE (reference sequence).

This clone was detected only once. This chain joins TRBV27 and TRBJ1-6; 7 bases line up with TRBD1. There are 17 residues in the CDR3. J was trimmed by 3 bases and V by 2 bases; bases with no gene match: 7. The V gene's germline CDR1 is MNHEY and CDR2 SMNVEV (reference sequence). The DNA of the CDR3 is TGTGCCAGCAGTTTAAAAGGCAGGGGGAACTATAATTCACCCCTCCACTTT. It is translated as CASSLKGRGNYNSPLHF.

This clone was picked up a small number of times. This rearrangement joins TRBV5-1 to TRBJ2-7; 7 bases agree with TRBD1. This CDR3 has 13 residues. Unmatched junction bases numbered 3, after V lost 2 bases and J lost 4 bases. Germline assignment: CDR1 SGHRS and CDR2 YFSETQ. CDR3: CASSLQGRYEQYF. The CDR3 nucleotides are TGCGCCAGCAGCTTACAGGGGAGATACGAGCAGTACTTC.

The chain combines TRBV5-1 with TRBJ1-1, with no clear D. The V end was cut by 4 bases, the J end by 0 bases, with 16 bases between. The CDR3 contains 16 residues. Germline V gives CDR1 SGHRS, CDR2 YFSETQ. This CDR3 reads CASSPNGRELNTEAFF. Written as DNA, the CDR3 is TGCGCCAGCAGCCCGAATGGGCGGGAACTGAACACTGAAGCTTTCTTT. Variable domain in full (rest from reference TRBV5-1 and TRBJ1-1): KAGVTQTPRYLIKTRGQQVTLSCSPISGHRSVSWYQQTPGQGLQFLFEYFSETQRNKGNFPGRFSGRQFSNSRSEMNVSTLELGDSALYLCASSPNGRELNTEAFFGQGTRLTVV.

The chain couples TRBV6-5 to TRBJ2-1; 12 nucleotides align to TRBD2. The CDR3 extends over 14 amino acids. Germline V lookup: CDR1 MNHEY, CDR2 SVGAGI. Trimming took 4 bases from V and 7 from J; bases not matched to a gene: 2. Written as DNA, the CDR3 is TGTGCCAGCAGTTCCGGGACTAGCGGGAATGAGCAGTTCTTC. Translating gives CASSSGTSGNEQFF.

This sequence joins TRBV5-1 and TRBJ1-6; 11 bases are shared with TRBD1. V lost 0 bases to trimming and J lost 10 bases; unmatched junction nucleotides: 3. The germline V gene has CDR1 SGHRS and CDR2 YFSETQ. The CDR3 runs 15 residues. CDR3 coding DNA: TGCGCCAGCAGCTTGGTTGGGGACAGGGGGTCACCCCTCCACTTT. Its protein product is CASSLVGDRGSPLHF.

The chain has TRBV6-1 and TRBJ2-2, with 13 bases lining up with TRBD2. The J segment lost 5 bases and the V segment lost 10 bases, leaving 4 bases of the junction unmatched. The CDR3 totals 14 residues. The germline V gene encodes CDR1 MNHNS and CDR2 SASEGT. CDR3 in DNA: TGTGCCATCAGACTAGCGGGGGGAACCGGGGAGCTGTTTTTT. Protein product: CAIRLAGGTGELFF.

The rearrangement uses TRBV7-2 and TRBJ1-6, with D perhaps matching TRBD1 (6 bases). Between the trimmed V and J ends, which lost 6 bases and 4 bases, there was a span of 13 bases. Germline V CDR1 and CDR2: SGHTA, FQGNSA. The CDR3 loop spans 15 amino acids. The CDR3 DNA reads TGTGCCAGCAGTAGAGGGGGGGGTTATAATTCACCCCTCCACTTT. Residues: CASSRGGGYNSPLHF.

In its sample, this clone was seen once. The chain combines TRBV18 with TRBJ2-2, with 15 bases fitting TRBD2. The ends lost 1 base at V and 4 bases at J; junction bases unmatched: 10. Germline V lookup: CDR1 KGHSH, CDR2 LQKENI. The CDR3 is 20 amino acids. The CDR3 region has the DNA TGTGCCAGCTCACCACTGACCACTGGACTAGCGGGGGGGCGCACCGGGGAGCTGTTTTTT. Its protein is CASSPLTTGLAGGRTGELFF.

In DNA form, the CDR3 reads TGTGCCAGCAGTGCGGACAGGTCTGGCGAGCAGTACTTC. It yields the protein CASSADRSGEQYF. The chain has TRBV6-5 and TRBJ2-7; TRBD1 matches 7 bases. The trim removed 5 bases at V and 6 bases at J, leaving 7 bases unmatched. The length of the CDR3 is 13 residues. Germline assignment: CDR1 MNHEY and CDR2 SVGAGI.

The V gene is TRBV30, the J gene TRBJ1-6; 8 bases are shared with TRBD1. CDR1 and CDR2 from the germline V gene are GTSNPN and SVGIG (reference sequence). The CDR3 length is 13 residues. Unmatched junction bases numbered 6, after V lost 5 bases and J lost 9 bases. In nucleotides, the CDR3 is TGTGCCTGGGGGGACAGGACCGGTTCACCCCTCCACTTT. Its protein product is CAWGDRTGSPLHF. Supplemented by reference TRBV30 and TRBJ1-6, the full variable domain reads SQTIHQWPATLVQPVGSPLSLECTVEGTSNPNLYWYRQAAGRGLQLLFYSVGIGQISSEVPQNLSASRPQDRQFILSSKKLLLSDSGFYLCAWGDRTGSPLHFGNGTRLTVT.

J is TRBJ1-1 and V is TRBV4-2, with TRBD1 matching 7 bases. Germline CDR1 is LGHNA and CDR2 is YNFKEQ. After removal of 2 bases from V and 5 bases from J, the junction contained 5 bases not matched to a gene. The CDR3 extends over 14 amino acids. The CDR3 protein is CASSQKQGETEAFF. In nucleotides, the CDR3 is TGTGCCAGCAGCCAAAAGCAGGGGGAAACTGAAGCTTTCTTT.

The V gene is TRBV10-3, the J gene TRBJ1-1; no reliable D call. The V end was cut by 7 bases, the J end by 0 bases, with 15 bases between. The CDR3 spans 15 residues. Looked up from germline, CDR1 is ENHRY and CDR2 is SYGVKD. CDR3 coding DNA: TGTGCCATCAAAGGCGCAGGTGCCATGAACACTGAAGCTTTCTTT. Its protein product is CAIKGAGAMNTEAFF.

The rearrangement uses TRBV4-2 and TRBJ1-2; no definite D call. This CDR3 spans 15 amino acids. Germline values: CDR1 LGHNA, CDR2 YNFKEQ. The ends were cut back, 2 bases at V and 0 bases at J, with 10 bases in the middle. The chain's CDR3 is CASSQSSGANYGYTF. The DNA for the CDR3 is TGTGCCAGCAGCCAAAGCTCCGGGGCTAACTATGGCTACACCTTC.

The V call is TRBV18, the J call TRBJ2-5, with D possibly being TRBD1 (5 bases). V was shortened by 3 bases and J by 3 bases, with 8 bases between the two germline ends. CDR1 is KGHSH and CDR2 is LQKENI in the germline V gene. The CDR3 consists of 13 residues. The CDR3 DNA sequence: TGTGCCAGCTCACCGGGGCTGGAAGAGACCCAGTACTTC. This translates into CASSPGLEETQYF.

This clone has only one observation. The V and J genes are TRBV30 and TRBJ1-5; maybe TRBD1 (6 bases). Germline-derived CDR1 and CDR2 are GTSNPN and SVGIG (reference sequence). The CDR3 runs 17 residues. Trimming stripped 0 bases from V and 6 bases from J, with 21 bases between. This chain's CDR3 is CAWSVGSSTGMVQPQHF. CDR3 nucleotides: TGTGCCTGGAGTGTCGGGTCCTCAACAGGGATGGTTCAGCCCCAGCATTTT.

The rearrangement links TRBV30 to TRBJ1-1, with D hard to call. CDR3 length equals 13 residues. Deletions cut 2 bases from V and 4 bases from J, with 11 bases between. The germline V gene has CDR1 GTSNPN and CDR2 SVGIG (reference sequence). The CDR3 protein is CAWSSGVVTEAFF. The CDR3, as DNA: TGTGCCTGGAGTTCTGGAGTTGTCACTGAAGCTTTCTTT.

The chain employs TRBV4-3 and TRBJ2-7, with 8 nucleotides matching TRBD1. V lost 0 bases, J lost 5 bases, and 6 bases stayed unmatched. The CDR3 covers 15 residues. Germline CDR1 is LGHNA and CDR2 is YSLEER. In DNA, the CDR3 is TGCGCCAGCAGCCAAGAGGACAGGGCTGACCACGAGCAGTACTTC. It encodes CASSQEDRADHEQYF.

Only a few counts were recorded for this clone. This chain connects TRBV6-6 to TRBJ1-5; maybe TRBD1 (5 bases). The V end was cut by 6 bases, the J end by 0 bases, with 9 bases between. CDR1 and CDR2 from the germline V gene are MNHNY and SVGAGI (reference sequence). The CDR3 consists of 14 residues. The DNA of the CDR3 is TGTGCCAGCAGAGACAGACATAGCAATCAGCCCCAGCATTTT. It translates to CASRDRHSNQPQHF.

The CDR3 DNA is TGTGCCAGCCGCCTGGGACAGGCTCGCACAGATACGCAGTATTTT. This translates into CASRLGQARTDTQYF. J is TRBJ2-3 and V is TRBV6-1, with 8 nucleotides matching TRBD1. CDR3 length: 15 amino acids. The J segment lost 1 base and the V segment lost 8 bases, leaving 8 bases of the junction unmatched. From germline, CDR1 is MNHNS and CDR2 SASEGT.

This chain links TRBV30 with TRBJ1-1; the match to TRBD1 covers 7 bases. The CDR3 is 14 residues long. V gave up 0 bases and J gave up 10 bases; unmatched junction bases: 11. The germline V gene encodes CDR1 GTSNPN and CDR2 SVGIG (reference sequence). The CDR3 reads CAWSVLAGEGAAFF. In DNA, the CDR3 is TGTGCCTGGAGTGTATTGGCCGGAGAGGGGGCAGCTTTCTTT.